Listed here is a single T cell receptor beta chain. At one end, the junction sequence differs from germline, possibly due to a read error. TCRdb processed the RT-PCR reads anew with MiXCR; each CDR3 protein has one entry. Among 150,000 to 200,000 distinct CDR3 sequences listed, 7.5% to 10% were seen once. The record originates from a study of response to subunit inactivated influenza vaccine. This receptor was taken from a man aged 45-65 years who received an inactivated influenza vaccine. Sequencing was performed on non-naive T cells sorted from PBMCs, taken on the day of vaccination.

In DNA, the CDR3 is TGCGCCAGCAGCCAAGTTTACCGGGCCGACTTC. As protein: CASSQVYRADF. The V gene is TRBV4-1, the J gene TRBJ2-1; D gene ambiguous. Per germline, CDR1 MGHRA and CDR2 YSYEKL. This CDR3 contains 11 residues.